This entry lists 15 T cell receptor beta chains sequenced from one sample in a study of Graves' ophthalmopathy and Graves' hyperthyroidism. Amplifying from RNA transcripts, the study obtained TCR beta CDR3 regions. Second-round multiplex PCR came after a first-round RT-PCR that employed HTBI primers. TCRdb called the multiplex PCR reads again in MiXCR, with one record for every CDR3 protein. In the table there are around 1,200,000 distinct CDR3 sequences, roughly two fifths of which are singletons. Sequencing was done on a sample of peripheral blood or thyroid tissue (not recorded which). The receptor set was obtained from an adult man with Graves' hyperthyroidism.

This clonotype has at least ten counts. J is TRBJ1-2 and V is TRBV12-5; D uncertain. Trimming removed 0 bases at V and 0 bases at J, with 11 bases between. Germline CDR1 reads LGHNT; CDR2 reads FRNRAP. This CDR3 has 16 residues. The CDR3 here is CASGLVSGTANYGYTF. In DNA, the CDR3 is TGTGCTAGTGGTTTGGTCTCTGGAACCGCTAACTATGGCTACACCTTC.

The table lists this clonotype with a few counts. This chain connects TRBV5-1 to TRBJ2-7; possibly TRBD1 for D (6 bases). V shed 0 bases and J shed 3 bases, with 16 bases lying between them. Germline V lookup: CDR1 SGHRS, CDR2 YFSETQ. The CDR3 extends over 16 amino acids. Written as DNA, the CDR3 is TGCGCCAGCAGCTTGGGGACGACAGGCCCCGTCTACGAGCAGTACTTC. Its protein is CASSLGTTGPVYEQYF.

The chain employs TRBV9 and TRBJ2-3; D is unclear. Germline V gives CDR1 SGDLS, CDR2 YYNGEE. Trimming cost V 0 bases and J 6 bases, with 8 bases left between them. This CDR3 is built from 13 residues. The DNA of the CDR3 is TGTGCCAGCAGCGTAGTAGGGCCGGATACGCAGTATTTT. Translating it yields CASSVVGPDTQYF.

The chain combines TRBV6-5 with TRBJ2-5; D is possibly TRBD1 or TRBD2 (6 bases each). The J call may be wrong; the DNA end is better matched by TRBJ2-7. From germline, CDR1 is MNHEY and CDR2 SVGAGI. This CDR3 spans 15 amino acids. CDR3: CASRGGLQLAYEQYF. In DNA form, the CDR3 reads TGTGCCAGCAGAGGGGGACTCCAGCTAGCTTACGAGCAGTACTTC.

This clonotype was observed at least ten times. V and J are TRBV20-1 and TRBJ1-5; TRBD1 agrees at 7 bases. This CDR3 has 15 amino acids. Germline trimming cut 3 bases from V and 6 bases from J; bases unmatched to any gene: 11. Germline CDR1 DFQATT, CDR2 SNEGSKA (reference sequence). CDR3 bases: TGCAGTGCTAGTAATATTTGGGACAGCGGTCAGCCCCAGCATTTT. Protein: CSASNIWDSGQPQHF.

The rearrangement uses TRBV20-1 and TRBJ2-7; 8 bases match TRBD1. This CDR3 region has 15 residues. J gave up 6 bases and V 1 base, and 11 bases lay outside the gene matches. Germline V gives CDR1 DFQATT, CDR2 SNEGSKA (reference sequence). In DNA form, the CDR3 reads TGCAGTGCTAGAGTAAGGGGACAGGTGGGGATCGAGCAGTACTTC. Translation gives CSARVRGQVGIEQYF.

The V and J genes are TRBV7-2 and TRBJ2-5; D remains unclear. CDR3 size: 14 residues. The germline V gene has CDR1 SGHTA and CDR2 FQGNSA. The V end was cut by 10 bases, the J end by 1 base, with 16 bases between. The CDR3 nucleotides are TGTGCCACCGCCCAGACGGAGACCCAAGAGACCCAGTACTTC. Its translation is CATAQTETQETQYF.

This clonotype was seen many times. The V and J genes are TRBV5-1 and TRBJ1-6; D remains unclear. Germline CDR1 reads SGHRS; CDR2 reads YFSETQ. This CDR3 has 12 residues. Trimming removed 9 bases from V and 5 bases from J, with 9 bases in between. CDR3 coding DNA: TGCGCCACCCGACGGGATAATTCACCCCTCCACTTT. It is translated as CATRRDNSPLHF.

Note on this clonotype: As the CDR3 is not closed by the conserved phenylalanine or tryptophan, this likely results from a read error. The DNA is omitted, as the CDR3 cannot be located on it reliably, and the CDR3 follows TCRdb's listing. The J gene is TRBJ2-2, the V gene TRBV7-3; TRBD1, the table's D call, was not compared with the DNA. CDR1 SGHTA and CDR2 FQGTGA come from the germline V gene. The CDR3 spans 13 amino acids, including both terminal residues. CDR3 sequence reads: CASSPGVGRGAVV.

The CDR3 region has the DNA TGTGCCAGCAGCCCACAGGGGGCGCTTTCCGAGCAGTACTTC. Translated, it gives CASSPQGALSEQYF. The chain joins TRBV14 to TRBJ2-7, with TRBD1 identical over 9 bases. This CDR3 comprises 14 residues. Germline V gene data show CDR1 as SGHDN and CDR2 as FVKESK. The junction had 7 bases not matched to a gene; V was cut back by 4 bases and J by 6 bases.

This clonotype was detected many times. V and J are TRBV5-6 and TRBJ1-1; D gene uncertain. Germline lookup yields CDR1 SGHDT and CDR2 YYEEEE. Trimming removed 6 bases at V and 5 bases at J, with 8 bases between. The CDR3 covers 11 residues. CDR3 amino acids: CASISTTEAFF. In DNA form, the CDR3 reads TGTGCCAGCATTTCGACGACTGAAGCTTTCTTT.

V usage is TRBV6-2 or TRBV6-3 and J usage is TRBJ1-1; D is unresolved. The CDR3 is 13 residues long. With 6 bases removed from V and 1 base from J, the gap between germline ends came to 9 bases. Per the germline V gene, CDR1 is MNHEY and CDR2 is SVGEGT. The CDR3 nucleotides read TGTGCCAGCAGAGTCTCGGGGAACACTGAAGCTTTCTTT. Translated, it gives CASRVSGNTEAFF.

CDR3 sequence reads: CASSLGGIGKRNTGELFF. The CDR3 nucleotides read TGTGCCAGCAGCTTGGGTGGCATTGGAAAACGGAACACCGGGGAGCTGTTTTTT. The chain employs TRBV11-2 and TRBJ2-2; D is ambiguous. V gave up 3 bases and J gave up 1 base, with 18 bases separating them. Germline values: CDR1 SGHAT, CDR2 FQNNGV. CDR3 length: 18 amino acids.

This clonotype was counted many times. CDR3 DNA sequence: TGTGCCAGCAGCCAGGACAGGGTTGGACAAGAGACCCAGTACTTC. This encodes CASSQDRVGQETQYF. The chain is built from TRBV12-3 or TRBV12-4 and TRBJ2-5; TRBD1 matches at 8 bases. The V gene end was trimmed by 6 bases and the J gene end by 2 bases; junction bases not matched to a gene: 8. The CDR3 has 15 amino acids.

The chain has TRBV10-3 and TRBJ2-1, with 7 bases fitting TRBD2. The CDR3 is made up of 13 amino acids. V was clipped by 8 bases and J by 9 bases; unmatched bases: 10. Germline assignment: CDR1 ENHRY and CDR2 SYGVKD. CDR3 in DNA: TGTGCCATCGGTAGGCAGCGGGAAGTTGAGCAGTTCTTC. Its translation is CAIGRQREVEQFF.